The rows below give T cell receptor beta chains drawn from one sample of a study of blood T cell repertoires in COVID-19. The repertoire was sequenced with immunoSEQ multiplex PCR; TCRdb's copy has only in-frame clones and lacks some. The sample includes more than 150,000 clones, 84% of them seen just once. Sequenced sample: peripheral blood. Receptors originate from a woman aged 50 to 65 with acute or convalescent COVID-19. Each CDR3 is given without its conserved first and last residue. Fields, in order: V gene, CDR3 length, J gene, CDR3 protein.

v_call: TRBV5-4; cdr3_length: 15; j_call: TRBJ1-3; cdr3_aa: ASSLGGVSHSGNTIY
v_call: TRBV15; cdr3_length: 12; j_call: TRBJ2-7; cdr3_aa: ATSSDPQGYEQY
v_call: TRBV7-2; cdr3_length: 13; j_call: TRBJ1-4; cdr3_aa: ASSRGDSLNEKLF
v_call: TRBV9; cdr3_length: 13; j_call: TRBJ2-1; cdr3_aa: ASSNTRGAYNEQF
v_call: TRBV5-1; cdr3_length: 14; j_call: TRBJ2-3; cdr3_aa: ASSSAGQLITDTQY
v_call: TRBV9; cdr3_length: 12; j_call: TRBJ1-1; cdr3_aa: ASSANTGITEAF
v_call: TRBV2; cdr3_length: 12; j_call: TRBJ1-1; cdr3_aa: ASRKGQGPTEAF
v_call: TRBV25-1; cdr3_length: 12; j_call: TRBJ2-3; cdr3_aa: ASRRGASTDTQY
v_call: TRBV6-6; cdr3_length: 13; j_call: TRBJ2-1; cdr3_aa: ASSTLTSGSNEQF
v_call: TRBV5-1; cdr3_length: 13; j_call: TRBJ2-7; cdr3_aa: ASSLAAGSFYEQY
v_call: TRBV2; cdr3_length: 11; j_call: TRBJ1-2; cdr3_aa: ASRGQGEYGYT
v_call: TRBV14; cdr3_length: 11; j_call: TRBJ1-2; cdr3_aa: ASSQGTDYGYT
v_call: TRBV2; cdr3_length: 14; j_call: TRBJ2-3; cdr3_aa: ASSEMASGRTDTQY
v_call: TRBV9; cdr3_length: 11; j_call: TRBJ1-1; cdr3_aa: ASRGTSNTEAF
v_call: TRBV19; cdr3_length: 12; j_call: TRBJ2-3; cdr3_aa: ASSIQQGMDTQY
v_call: TRBV5-1; cdr3_length: 13; j_call: TRBJ2-5; cdr3_aa: ASSLGSGKGETQY
v_call: TRBV10-3; cdr3_length: 15; j_call: TRBJ2-2; cdr3_aa: AISELDLALLTGELF
v_call: TRBV20-1; cdr3_length: 11; j_call: TRBJ2-3; cdr3_aa: SASVAGTDTQY
v_call: TRBV29-1; cdr3_length: 13; j_call: TRBJ2-3; cdr3_aa: SVEGPGGPGDTQY
v_call: TRBV6-6; cdr3_length: 13; j_call: TRBJ1-4; cdr3_aa: ASSYATGAAEKLF
v_call: TRBV6-2/TRBV6-3; cdr3_length: 12; j_call: TRBJ2-7; cdr3_aa: ASSRASGRAEQY
v_call: TRBV28; cdr3_length: 14; j_call: TRBJ1-2; cdr3_aa: ASSRSHRARNYGYT
v_call: TRBV20-1; cdr3_length: 9; j_call: TRBJ2-7; cdr3_aa: SAAQDYEQY
v_call: TRBV10-3; cdr3_length: 14; j_call: TRBJ2-7; cdr3_aa: AISGGLAGGSYEQY
v_call: TRBV6-5; cdr3_length: 14; j_call: TRBJ1-3; cdr3_aa: ASSYGLSGSGNTIY
v_call: TRBV20-1; cdr3_length: 11; j_call: TRBJ2-7; cdr3_aa: SASTLSSYEQY
v_call: TRBV12-3/TRBV12-4; cdr3_length: 10; j_call: TRBJ2-5; cdr3_aa: ASSLEAGTQY
v_call: TRBV5-4; cdr3_length: 16; j_call: TRBJ2-2; cdr3_aa: ASSLGGAGGSNTGELF
v_call: TRBV25-1; cdr3_length: 13; j_call: TRBJ2-2; cdr3_aa: ASSGDRVYTGELF
v_call: TRBV9; cdr3_length: 13; j_call: TRBJ1-1; cdr3_aa: ASSVDSWQGAEAF
v_call: TRBV6-5; cdr3_length: 11; j_call: TRBJ1-5; cdr3_aa: ASRTASNQPQH
v_call: TRBV9; cdr3_length: 18; j_call: TRBJ2-1; cdr3_aa: ASSEGTSGSYFGSYNEQF
v_call: TRBV6-5; cdr3_length: 13; j_call: TRBJ1-4; cdr3_aa: ASRSQGARGEKLF
v_call: TRBV18; cdr3_length: 12; j_call: TRBJ1-6; cdr3_aa: ASSPRGDNSPLH
v_call: TRBV7-8; cdr3_length: 15; j_call: TRBJ1-6; cdr3_aa: ASSFRTGLSWGSPLH
v_call: TRBV9; cdr3_length: 14; j_call: TRBJ1-1; cdr3_aa: ASSVGGRRMNTEAF
v_call: TRBV29-1; cdr3_length: 9; j_call: TRBJ1-3; cdr3_aa: SVGTGYTIY
v_call: TRBV27; cdr3_length: 12; j_call: TRBJ2-7; cdr3_aa: ASSFGTGGVEQY
v_call: TRBV7-9; cdr3_length: 11; j_call: TRBJ2-3; cdr3_aa: ASIRTGADTQY
v_call: TRBV10-1; cdr3_length: 14; j_call: TRBJ2-2; cdr3_aa: ATGDRGHLNTGELF
v_call: TRBV5-4; cdr3_length: 12; j_call: TRBJ2-2; cdr3_aa: ASSNRGRTGELF
v_call: TRBV19; cdr3_length: 12; j_call: TRBJ2-4; cdr3_aa: ASGGLLAKNIQY
v_call: TRBV30; cdr3_length: 12; j_call: TRBJ2-1; cdr3_aa: AWRGSGHYNEQF
v_call: TRBV15; cdr3_length: 8; j_call: TRBJ2-7; cdr3_aa: ATPAGTGY
v_call: TRBV30; cdr3_length: 11; j_call: TRBJ1-1; cdr3_aa: AWSIYSNTEAF
v_call: TRBV11-2; cdr3_length: 13; j_call: TRBJ1-2; cdr3_aa: ASSLDYRGGGGYT
v_call: TRBV4-3; cdr3_length: 15; j_call: TRBJ2-1; cdr3_aa: ASSPRTSGGARDEQF
v_call: TRBV4-2; cdr3_length: 15; j_call: TRBJ2-7; cdr3_aa: ASSQLARSHSVLEQY
v_call: TRBV6-2/TRBV6-3; cdr3_length: 12; j_call: TRBJ1-5; cdr3_aa: ASSSRGPNQPQH
v_call: TRBV19; cdr3_length: 12; j_call: TRBJ1-1; cdr3_aa: ASSIYRGDTEAF
v_call: TRBV5-4; cdr3_length: 13; j_call: TRBJ1-4; cdr3_aa: ASSSPGQGSEKLF
v_call: TRBV2; cdr3_length: 10; j_call: TRBJ1-1; cdr3_aa: ASNGQGTEAF